This TCR beta chain was profiled in a study of CD8+CD57+ T cells in acquired aplastic anemia. Study as a whole: Sorting CD4+ and CD8+ cells gave DNA averaging roughly 3.2 ug.

Comment on this clonotype: Its target is not known.

Overall study findings and caveats: Around 29 shared CD8+ CDR3s appeared highly expressed within patients' immunodominant clones. No significant difference in CD8+ Simpson's diversity was found between patients and controls.

Patients chosen for sequencing had CD8+CD57+ cells that had expanded, as shown by flow cytometry. Every one of the patients had aplastic anemia (severe, acquired). TCR beta VDJ and CDR3 were profiled, and genomic DNA was the template. TCRdb re-analysed the reads in MiXCR, keeping a single row per CDR3 protein. The repertoire holds 150,000 to 200,000 distinct CDR3 sequences, with 40% to 60% as singletons. The receptor was isolated from a human donor with aplastic anemia. Sequenced material: sorted CD4+, CD8+, or CD8+CD57+ T cells (not recorded which) from PBMCs.

This CDR3 is CASSPVAGGKNGQYF. The CDR3 DNA sequence: TGTGCCAGCAGCCCTGTAGCGGGAGGGAAGAACGGGCAGTACTTC. The V call is TRBV3-1, the J call TRBJ2-7; TRBD2 matches at 11 bases. Germline V gene data show CDR1 as LGHDT and CDR2 as YNNKEL (reference sequence). With 4 bases clipped from V and 9 bases from J, the junction kept 11 bases outside the gene matches. The CDR3 extends over 15 amino acids.